Below, 19 T cell receptor beta chains from the same sample are listed, as sequenced in a study of CD8 T cells in ankylosing spondylitis. In TCRdb, the 5' RACE reads were re-called with MiXCR into one record per CDR3 protein. The table lists approximately 200,000 distinct CDR3 sequences, around 13% of them singletons. The sample taken for sequencing was blood, either unsorted or a sorted T cell fraction (not recorded which). These TCRs come from a male donor with ankylosing spondylitis or in good health (not recorded which).

The table lists this clonotype with many counts. The rearrangement links TRBV12-3 or TRBV12-4 to TRBJ2-1; 9 nucleotides agree with TRBD2. This CDR3 is built from 15 residues. Germline trimming cut 4 bases from V and 5 bases from J; bases unmatched to any gene: 6. This chain's CDR3 is CASSSWTSEDNEQFF. The CDR3, as DNA: TGTGCCAGCAGTTCCTGGACTAGCGAAGACAATGAGCAGTTCTTC.

This clonotype was observed a few times. The V and J genes are TRBV12-3 or TRBV12-4 and TRBJ2-2; 8 bases align to TRBD2. V was clipped by 8 bases and J by 6 bases; unmatched bases: 5. The CDR3 is made up of 13 amino acids. CDR3 in DNA: TGTGCCAGCTTCAGCGGGAGCCCCGGGGAGCTGTTTTTT. This codes for CASFSGSPGELFF.

This clonotype was recorded a few times. The V gene is TRBV4-1, the J gene TRBJ2-3, with 9 bases matching TRBD2. With V trimmed by 4 bases and J by 2 bases, 4 bases remained unmatched. Per the germline V gene, CDR1 is MGHRA and CDR2 is YSYEKL. The CDR3 spans 15 residues. The CDR3 nucleotides read TGCGCCAGCAGCCCAACTAGCGGGTACACAGATACGCAGTATTTT. Translated, it gives CASSPTSGYTDTQYF.

The V call is TRBV12-3 or TRBV12-4, the J call TRBJ1-4; D might be TRBD1 (5 bases). The V end was cut by 0 bases, the J end by 5 bases, with 7 bases between. The CDR3 is 14 amino acids. CDR3 DNA: TGTGCCAGCAGTTTAGCGGGGCGGAATGAAAAACTGTTTTTT. Amino acids: CASSLAGRNEKLFF.

DNA of the CDR3: TGTGCCAGCAGTTACGCGCTAGCGGGCGGGGAGCTGTTTTTT. Translated: CASSYALAGGELFF. The V gene is TRBV27, the J gene TRBJ2-2, with 8 positions matching TRBD2. The CDR3 extends over 14 amino acids. J was trimmed by 7 bases and V by 4 bases; bases with no gene match: 5. Per the germline V gene, CDR1 is MNHEY and CDR2 is SMNVEV (reference sequence).

This clonotype was counted only a few times. This chain connects TRBV12-3 or TRBV12-4 to TRBJ2-3; the D gene is possibly TRBD1 (6 bases). This CDR3 spans 15 amino acids. The ends were cut back, 6 bases at V and 2 bases at J, with 15 bases in the middle. The CDR3 bases are TGTGCCAGCAGCCTCCTGGACAGTTCCACAGATACGCAGTATTTT. Translated, it gives CASSLLDSSTDTQYF.

The rearrangement uses TRBV5-1 and TRBJ1-3; D not certain. Deletions cut 6 bases from V and 2 bases from J, with 12 bases between. The CDR3 is made up of 14 amino acids. From germline, CDR1 is SGHRS and CDR2 YFSETQ. The CDR3 reads CASTDPPAGNTIYF. In nucleotides, the CDR3 is TGCGCCAGCACCGACCCACCCGCTGGAAACACCATATATTTT.

A few counts support this clonotype. The chain carries TRBV20-1 and TRBJ2-7; 7 nucleotides match TRBD2. The J segment lost 3 bases and the V segment lost 1 base, leaving 0 bases of the junction unmatched. CDR1 is DFQATT, CDR2 SNEGSKA, per germline (reference sequence). CDR3 length: 12 amino acids. The CDR3 DNA reads as TGCAGTGCTAGAGCGGGGGGCTACGAGCAGTACTTC. Translated: CSARAGGYEQYF.

The V and J genes are TRBV30 and TRBJ2-3; TRBD1 or TRBD2 may be the D gene (6 bases each). Germline loops: CDR1 GTSNPN, CDR2 SVGIG (reference sequence). The CDR3 consists of 15 residues. V was cut by 0 bases and J by 6 bases, with 16 bases left in between. The CDR3 region has the DNA TGTGCCTGGAGTGTAACAGGGATGAGCGGGGATACGCAGTATTTT. Translation: CAWSVTGMSGDTQYF.

V and J are TRBV30 and TRBJ2-5; 12 positions match TRBD2. Looked up from germline, CDR1 is GTSNPN and CDR2 is SVGIG (reference sequence). The CDR3 runs 14 residues. V lost 5 bases and J lost 3; bases outside the gene matches: 4. CDR3 region: CAWGLAGIEETQYF. The CDR3 coding sequence is TGTGCCTGGGGACTAGCGGGGATCGAAGAGACCCAGTACTTC.

This clonotype was observed a single time. The conserved closing phenylalanine or tryptophan is absent in this CDR3, likely reflecting a read error. This chain links TRBV20-1 with TRBJ2-7; D assignment may be TRBD1 or TRBD2 (5 bases each). Germline V gene lookup returns CDR1 DFQATT and CDR2 SNEGSKA (reference sequence). V was trimmed by 1 base and J by 4 bases, leaving 20 bases between them. This CDR3 is 16 amino acids long. CDR3 residues: CSARGNTGLALYEQYY. CDR3 in DNA: TGCAGTGCTAGAGGAAACACAGGCCTAGCCCTTTACGAGCAGTACTAC.

Many counts were recorded for this clonotype. The chain links TRBV12-3 or TRBV12-4 to TRBJ2-1; D unclear. V lost 4 bases, J lost 3 bases, and 7 bases lay in between. CDR3 size: 13 residues. The DNA of the CDR3 is TGTGCCAGCAGTTCCTCTAGCTACAATGAGCAGTTCTTC. It is translated as CASSSSSYNEQFF.

This clonotype has only a few counts. The chain links TRBV29-1 to TRBJ2-3, with D perhaps TRBD2 (6 bases). CDR1 SQVTM and CDR2 ANQGSEA come from the germline V gene. This CDR3 spans 14 amino acids. The germline V and J ends were trimmed by 4 bases and 0 bases, with 11 bases remaining between them. This chain's CDR3 is CSVVEGSSTDTQYF. The DNA for the CDR3 is TGCAGCGTTGTGGAGGGATCTAGCACAGATACGCAGTATTTT.

The chain joins TRBV6-1 to TRBJ1-1, with 7 bases aligning to TRBD1. Unmatched junction bases numbered 18, after V lost 5 bases and J lost 3 bases. The germline V gene encodes CDR1 MNHNS and CDR2 SASEGT. This CDR3 comprises 18 residues. Here the CDR3 reads CASSPQGGAGRIDTEAFF. CDR3 DNA sequence: TGTGCCAGCAGTCCCCAGGGGGGGGCAGGACGGATCGACACTGAAGCTTTCTTT.

This clonotype was counted a few times. This chain joins TRBV27 and TRBJ2-1; D perhaps matches TRBD1 (5 bases). The germline V gene encodes CDR1 MNHEY and CDR2 SMNVEV (reference sequence). The CDR3 extends over 14 amino acids. V shed 3 bases and J shed 9 bases, with 15 bases lying between them. This CDR3 reads CASSFGALVGEQFF. The CDR3 bases are TGTGCCAGCAGTTTTGGGGCCCTCGTAGGTGAGCAGTTCTTC.

This clonotype was counted a few times. V usage is TRBV18 and J usage is TRBJ1-1; D is possibly TRBD1 (5 bases). This CDR3 is 16 amino acids long. Germline lookup yields CDR1 KGHSH and CDR2 LQKENI. The V and J ends lost 0 bases and 5 bases respectively, with 16 bases between them. DNA for the CDR3: TGTGCCAGCTCACCACCTTCCCCGGGGGTTAAGACTGAAGCTTTCTTT. Translating gives CASSPPSPGVKTEAFF. Combining the CDR3 with reference TRBV18 and TRBJ1-1 gives the whole variable domain NAGVMQNPRHLVRRRGQEARLRCSPMKGHSHVYWYRQLPEEGLKFMVYLQKENIIDESGMPKERFSAEFPKEGPSILRIQQVVRGDSAAYFCASSPPSPGVKTEAFFGQGTRLTVV.

This clonotype was observed at least ten times. The chain carries TRBV5-1 and TRBJ1-2, with a possible D match to TRBD1 (5 bases). The germline V gene encodes CDR1 SGHRS and CDR2 YFSETQ. Trimming cost V 2 bases and J 3 bases, with 17 bases left between them. The CDR3 is 16 residues long. Here the CDR3 DNA reads TGCGCCAGCAGCTTTGAGGCCGCACGGGACTACTATGGCTACACCTTC. Amino acids: CASSFEAARDYYGYTF.

This clonotype occurred a few times. The J gene is TRBJ1-1, the V gene TRBV7-9; D possibly corresponds to TRBD1 (5 bases). The germline gives CDR1 SEHNR, CDR2 FQNEAQ (reference sequence). V lost 2 bases, J lost 1 base, and 14 bases lay in between. This CDR3 is 16 amino acids long. CDR3 bases: TGTGCCAGCAGCTTAATGCCCGGGGGGGGGAACACTGAAGCTTTCTTT. Translated, it gives CASSLMPGGGNTEAFF.

This clonotype has just a few counts. V and J are TRBV14 and TRBJ1-2; D ambiguous. V lost 1 base and J 4 bases, leaving 10 bases between the germline ends. The CDR3 is 14 residues long. Looked up from germline, CDR1 is SGHDN and CDR2 is FVKESK. For the CDR3, the DNA is TGTGCCAGCAGCCAAGCGGGAGGTCCCTATGGCTACACCTTC. It is translated as CASSQAGGPYGYTF.